The 8 T cell receptor beta chains given below trace back to one sample, sequenced in a study of T-cell memory formation after mild COVID-19. MiXCR, applied by TCRdb to the 5' RACE reads, yields one record per CDR3 protein. This sample has 200,000 to 300,000 distinct CDR3 sequences, with 16% found just once. The sequenced sample consisted of PBMCs or a T cell subset sorted from them (not recorded which). These TCRs come from a young man who had mild COVID-19 (a few samples of this study predate the infection). Cell type and time point are not known.

This clonotype was counted between two and nine times. The genes are TRBV5-5 and TRBJ2-2; D uncertain. The CDR3 spans 15 residues. In germline, CDR1 is SGHKS, CDR2 YYEKEE (reference sequence). The V gene lost 2 bases and the J gene lost 5 bases, with 13 bases spanning the gap. CDR3 in amino acids: CASSFARALTGELFF. The CDR3 DNA sequence: TGTGCCAGCAGCTTCGCTAGGGCCCTTACCGGGGAGCTGTTTTTT.

The chain joins TRBV20-1 to TRBJ2-7; 7 positions match TRBD1. This CDR3 has 13 amino acids. Trimming at V came to 6 bases and at J to 0 bases, leaving 5 bases not matched to a gene. Germline-derived CDR1 and CDR2 are DFQATT and SNEGSKA (reference sequence). CDR3 coding DNA: TGCAGTGCAGCTAGACAGGGCTCCTACGAGCAGTACGTC. This translates into CSAARQGSYEQYV.

The chain combines TRBV7-3 with TRBJ1-1; 7 nucleotides line up with TRBD1. This CDR3 has 16 amino acids. V shed 2 bases and J 3 bases; nucleotides not matched to a gene: 9. In germline, CDR1 is SGHTA, CDR2 FQGTGA. CDR3 sequence: CASSLDYRGVDTEAFF. The CDR3 DNA reads TGTGCCAGCAGCTTAGACTACAGGGGAGTAGACACTGAAGCTTTCTTT.

In this sample, this clonotype turned up a few times. The chain uses TRBV6-2 or TRBV6-3 and TRBJ1-1, with D possibly matching TRBD1 (5 bases). The V gene lost 10 bases and the J gene lost 6 bases, with 15 bases spanning the gap. CDR3 length: 12 amino acids. CDR1 is MNHEY, CDR2 SVGEGT, per germline. The CDR3 sequence: CATEGRGPEAFF. The CDR3 DNA reads TGTGCCACCGAGGGACGGGGTCCTGAAGCTTTCTTT.

This clonotype was counted ten times or more. The rearrangement joins TRBV20-1 to TRBJ2-7, with D hard to call. The V and J ends lost 6 bases and 3 bases respectively, with 18 bases between them. Germline V gene lookup returns CDR1 DFQATT and CDR2 SNEGSKA (reference sequence). The CDR3 runs to 14 residues. The CDR3 protein is CSAIRPATDYEQYF. The CDR3 DNA sequence: TGCAGTGCGATCCGCCCGGCCACAGACTACGAGCAGTACTTC.

This clonotype was picked up many times. This chain connects TRBV20-1 to TRBJ2-7; TRBD2 aligns across 11 bases. The V gene's germline CDR1 is DFQATT and CDR2 SNEGSKA (reference sequence). This CDR3 spans 16 amino acids. V shed 3 bases, J shed 2 bases, and the junction held 9 bases outside the gene matches. The CDR3 sequence is CSASESNSGGAYEQYV. The DNA for the CDR3 is TGCAGTGCTAGCGAGTCTAATAGCGGGGGGGCCTACGAGCAGTACGTC.

This clonotype has just a few counts. The J gene is TRBJ2-7, the V gene TRBV7-8; 8 bases line up with TRBD2. V trimming: 5 bases; J trimming: 2 bases; junction bases outside the gene matches: 5. Germline V gives CDR1 SGHVS, CDR2 FQNEAQ. This CDR3 spans 14 amino acids. In DNA, the CDR3 is TGTGCCAGCAGCCCCCACGGGGGGGCCTACGAGCAGTACTTC. Protein: CASSPHGGAYEQYF.

V usage is TRBV9 and J usage is TRBJ2-7; 7 nucleotides match TRBD1. Unmatched junction bases numbered 6, after V lost 3 bases and J lost 6 bases. The germline CDR1 and CDR2 sequences are SGDLS and YYNGEE. The CDR3 has 13 amino acids. CDR3 nucleotide sequence: TGTGCCAGCAGCGCAGGACAGGCGGGCGAGCAGTACTTC. Its translation is CASSAGQAGEQYF.